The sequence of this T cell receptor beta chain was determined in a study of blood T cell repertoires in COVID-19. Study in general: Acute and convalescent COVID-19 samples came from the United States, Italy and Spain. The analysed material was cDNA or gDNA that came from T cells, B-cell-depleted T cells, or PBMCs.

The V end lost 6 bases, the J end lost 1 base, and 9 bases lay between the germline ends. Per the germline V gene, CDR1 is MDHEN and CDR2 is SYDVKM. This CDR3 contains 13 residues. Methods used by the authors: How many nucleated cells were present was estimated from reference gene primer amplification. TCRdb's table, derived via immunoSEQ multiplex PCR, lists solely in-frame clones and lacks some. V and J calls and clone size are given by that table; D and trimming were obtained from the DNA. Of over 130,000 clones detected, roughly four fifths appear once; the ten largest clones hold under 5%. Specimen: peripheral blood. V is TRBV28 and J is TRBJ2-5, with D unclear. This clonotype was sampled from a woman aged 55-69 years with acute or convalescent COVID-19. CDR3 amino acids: CASSTYSQETQYF. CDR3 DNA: TGTGCCAGCAGCACCTACAGCCAAGAGACCCAGTACTTC.